The 26 T cell receptor beta chains reported below all come from one sample, sequenced in a study of graft-versus-host responses after intestinal transplantation. Only in-frame clones appear in the TCRdb table, and some are missing; sequencing was by immunoSEQ multiplex PCR. Among 3,000 to 3,500 clones listed, 30% to 35% were seen once. The source was alloreactive CD4+ T cells from a mixed lymphocyte reaction culture, collected before transplantation. Subset meaning: CFSE-low proliferating T cells sorted from roughly 6-day pre-transplant mixed lymphocyte reaction (GvH or HvG direction). Source of these receptors: a human patient who was an organ donor for intestinal transplantation.

V is TRBV28 and J is TRBJ2-7, with D perhaps matching TRBD1 or TRBD2 (5 bases each). Between the trimmed V and J ends, which lost 3 bases and 6 bases, there was a span of 15 bases. Germline CDR1 reads MDHEN; CDR2 reads SYDVKM. The CDR3 consists of 14 residues. CDR3 sequence reads: CASSFGTALGEQYF. The CDR3 nucleotides read TGTGCCAGCAGTTTCGGGACGGCCTTAGGCGAGCAGTACTTC.

By sample fraction, this clone is medium-sized. J is TRBJ2-3 and V is TRBV6-6; 11 bases line up with TRBD2. Germline V gene sequence: CDR1 MNHNY, CDR2 SVGAGI (reference sequence). Trimming cost V 7 bases and J 6 bases; bases outside gene matches: 9. CDR3 length: 15 amino acids. CDR3 coding DNA: TGTGCCAGCAATTATAGGTCTAGCGGGGGGGATACGCAGTATTTT. The encoded protein is CASNYRSSGGDTQYF.

As regards this clone: An end of the junction differs from the germline gene, which may be a read error. The genes are TRBV5-1 and TRBJ2-7, with 7 bases fitting TRBD1. This CDR3 has 15 amino acids. CDR1 is SGHRS and CDR2 is YFSETQ in the germline V gene. The CDR3 protein is CASSLVGQSSYEQYF. The CDR3 DNA sequence: TGTGCCAGCAGCTTGGTGGGACAGAGCTCCTACGAGCAGTACTTC.

Note on this clone: A far larger clone is only one base removed, so a read error is likely. The chain couples TRBV5-1 to TRBJ1-5; D ambiguous. Germline values: CDR1 SGHRS, CDR2 YFSETQ. CDR3 size: 14 residues. Trimming shortened V by 1 base and J by 6 bases, and 11 bases separated the two germline ends. Here the CDR3 reads CASSLTPQGQPQHF. The CDR3 DNA is TGCGCCAGCAGCTTGACACCCCAAGGTCAGCCCCAGCATTTT.

This chain joins TRBV10-3 and TRBJ1-3, with D unresolved. V was shortened by 6 bases and J by 4 bases, with 10 bases between the two germline ends. CDR1 ENHRY and CDR2 SYGVKD come from the germline V gene. This CDR3 is built from 13 residues. The DNA of the CDR3 is TGTGCCATCAGGCGGACTGAGGGAAACACCATATATTTT. Encoded protein: CAIRRTEGNTIYF.

The chain links TRBV5-1 to TRBJ2-3; D remains ambiguous. The CDR3 is 12 residues long. Germline CDR1 reads SGHRS; CDR2 reads YFSETQ. Trimming shortened V by 0 bases and J by 4 bases, and 3 bases separated the two germline ends. CDR3 nucleotides: TGCGCCAGCAGCTTGGAGGCAGATACGCAGTATTTT. This sequence encodes CASSLEADTQYF.

The chain combines TRBV6-5 with TRBJ1-1; TRBD1 matches at 7 bases. The J segment lost 4 bases and the V segment lost 10 bases, leaving 6 bases of the junction unmatched. The V gene's germline CDR1 is MNHEY and CDR2 SVGAGI. The CDR3 loop spans 12 amino acids. Here the CDR3 reads CATETGPTEAFF. In DNA, the CDR3 is TGTGCCACCGAGACAGGGCCCACTGAAGCTTTCTTT.

The CDR3 loop reads CASIAGSIPTEAFF. The CDR3, as DNA: TGTGCCAGCATCGCAGGGTCCATTCCCACTGAAGCTTTCTTT. The V call is TRBV6-5, the J call TRBJ1-1; D is possibly TRBD1 (5 bases). The CDR3 is 14 residues long. Germline lookup yields CDR1 MNHEY and CDR2 SVGAGI. V shed 7 bases and J shed 4 bases, with 16 bases lying between them.

This clone was observed a handful of times. The DNA of the CDR3 is TGTGCCAGCAGGGGAAGCTCCTACGAGCAGTACTTC. It yields the protein CASRGSSYEQYF. V usage is TRBV6-8 and J usage is TRBJ2-7; no firm D call. This CDR3 is built from 12 residues. With 6 bases removed from V and 0 bases from J, the gap between germline ends came to 6 bases. The germline V gene encodes CDR1 MNHGY and CDR2 SAAAGT.

The chain has TRBV7-9 and TRBJ1-5, with TRBD1 matching 7 bases. This CDR3 has 14 amino acids. The germline CDR1 and CDR2 sequences are SEHNR and FQNEAQ (reference sequence). The V gene end was trimmed by 5 bases and the J gene end by 6 bases; junction bases not matched to a gene: 7. This CDR3 is CASSVSGGIQPQHF. DNA for the CDR3: TGTGCCAGCAGCGTCTCAGGGGGGATTCAGCCCCAGCATTTT.

Relative to its sample, this clone is medium-sized. V gene TRBV15 combines with J gene TRBJ1-4; D may be TRBD1 (6 bases). In germline, CDR1 is LNHNV, CDR2 YYDKDF (reference sequence). This CDR3 is 14 amino acids long. V was clipped by 3 bases and J by 5 bases, with 10 bases between them. The CDR3 here is CATSRDRPNEKLFF. The DNA of the CDR3 is TGTGCCACCAGCAGGGACAGACCGAATGAAAAACTGTTTTTT.

The rearrangement links TRBV11-2 to TRBJ1-1; D ambiguous. V lost 6 bases and J lost 4, with 12 bases in between. The germline CDR1 and CDR2 sequences are SGHAT and FQNNGV. CDR3 length: 13 amino acids. CDR3 in amino acids: CASSRTFGTEAFF. CDR3 coding DNA: TGTGCCAGCAGTCGAACCTTCGGCACTGAAGCTTTCTTT.

This chain connects TRBV6-6 to TRBJ2-2, with D tentatively TRBD2 (5 bases). Looked up from germline, CDR1 is MNHNY and CDR2 is SVGAGI (reference sequence). The V gene lost 7 bases and the J gene lost 4 bases, with 13 bases spanning the gap. The CDR3 loop spans 14 amino acids. The CDR3 nucleotides are TGTGCCAGCAAAAGGGCCGGAGGCACCGGGGAGCTGTTTTTT. As protein: CASKRAGGTGELFF.

This clone has only a few counts. This rearrangement joins TRBV29-1 to TRBJ2-7, with D possibly TRBD2 on 5 matching bases. Trimming shortened V by 7 bases and J by 2 bases, and 12 bases separated the two germline ends. Germline lookup yields CDR1 SQVTM and CDR2 ANQGSEA. The CDR3 extends over 12 amino acids. The CDR3 protein is CSALDGTYEQYF. The CDR3 nucleotides are TGCAGCGCTCTGGACGGGACCTACGAGCAGTACTTC.

Only a few counts were recorded for this clone. The chain has TRBV6-1 and TRBJ1-1, with 7 bases fitting TRBD1. Germline-derived CDR1 and CDR2 are MNHNS and SASEGT. V trimming: 2 bases; J trimming: 4 bases; junction bases outside the gene matches: 7. The CDR3 extends over 15 amino acids. This CDR3 is CASSEIPRGGTEAFF. CDR3 nucleotide sequence: TGTGCCAGCAGTGAAATCCCCAGGGGGGGCACTGAAGCTTTCTTT.

This sequence joins TRBV4-1 and TRBJ2-7; D is unclear. Deletions cut 0 bases from V and 7 bases from J, with 16 bases between. In germline, CDR1 is MGHRA, CDR2 YSYEKL. The CDR3 is 15 amino acids. CDR3 coding DNA: TGCGCCAGCAGCCAAGATACGGACCCAATCCGGGAGCAGTACTTC. Amino acid sequence: CASSQDTDPIREQYF.

This clone was counted a few times. Mismatch with germline at one junction end may stem from a read error. The V call is TRBV6-1, the J call TRBJ2-7, with D tentatively TRBD2 (6 bases). From germline, CDR1 is MNHNS and CDR2 SASEGT. The CDR3 is made up of 16 amino acids. This chain's CDR3 is CAISVFGGVISYEQYF. The CDR3, as DNA: TGTGCCATCAGTGTGTTCGGCGGGGTGATATCCTACGAGCAGTACTTC.

About this clone itself: A far larger clone is one nucleotide away, so this likely arose from a read error. Within the sample, other DNA sequences also encode this same CDR3. V usage is TRBV10-3 and J usage is TRBJ1-2, with D possibly being TRBD1 (6 bases). This CDR3 comprises 13 residues. Germline CDR1 and CDR2: ENHRY and SYGVKD. V lost 6 bases and J lost 7, with 15 bases in between. This CDR3 is CAISENDRTGYTF. CDR3 DNA: TGTGCCATCAGCGAAAATGACAGGACTGGCTACACCTTC.

Only a few counts were recorded for this clone. CDR3 sequence (DNA): TGTGCCAGCAGCTTGGCGGGCATCTACGAGCAGTACTTC. This encodes CASSLAGIYEQYF. The rearrangement uses TRBV5-7 and TRBJ2-7; D not resolved. TRBV5-7 qualifies as an ORF whose function is uncertain. The CDR3 covers 13 residues. V lost 0 bases and J lost 3, with 7 bases in between.

The rearrangement uses TRBV7-3 and TRBJ2-3, with D unresolved. The CDR3 length is 12 residues. In germline, CDR1 is SGHTA, CDR2 FQGTGA. Trimming stripped 2 bases from V and 6 bases from J, with 6 bases between. The CDR3 nucleotides are TGTGCCAGCAGCTTAGTGGCCGATACGCAGTATTTT. Amino acids: CASSLVADTQYF.

The genes are TRBV27 and TRBJ1-6, with 10 nucleotides matching TRBD1. The trim removed 6 bases at V and 9 bases at J, leaving 11 bases unmatched. There are 16 residues in the CDR3. Germline assignment: CDR1 MNHEY and CDR2 SMNVEV (reference sequence). The CDR3 DNA is TGTGCCAGCAGCAGACAGGGGGCGCGGGGGGGTTCACCCCTCCACTTT. This translates into CASSRQGARGGSPLHF.

This chain links TRBV6-5 with TRBJ2-7, with 9 bases that match TRBD1. Germline CDR1 MNHEY, CDR2 SVGAGI. The CDR3 runs 13 residues. Unmatched junction bases numbered 10, after V lost 7 bases and J lost 9 bases. The DNA of the CDR3 is TGTGCCAGCATCGCCGACAGGGGGTCCGTGCAGTACTTC. Protein product: CASIADRGSVQYF.

V and J are TRBV6-1 and TRBJ1-1; 8 bases line up with TRBD1. CDR1 and CDR2 from the germline V gene are MNHNS and SASEGT. The ends lost 5 bases at V and 0 bases at J; junction bases unmatched: 2. The CDR3 is 14 amino acids. CDR3 nucleotides: TGTGCCAGCAGTCCAGGGGGCATGAACACTGAAGCTTTCTTT. This encodes CASSPGGMNTEAFF.

The CDR3 here is CASSTPGVDGYTF. In DNA, the CDR3 is TGTGCCAGCAGCACCCCAGGAGTGGATGGCTACACCTTC. V is TRBV7-2 and J is TRBJ1-2; D gene uncertain. The CDR3 covers 13 residues. V was clipped by 5 bases and J by 6 bases, with 13 bases between them. Germline CDR1 reads SGHTA; CDR2 reads FQGNSA.

The sample holds a few counts of this clone. The rearrangement uses TRBV30 and TRBJ2-5; the D gene is possibly TRBD2 (5 bases). Between the trimmed V and J ends, which lost 2 bases and 4 bases, there was a span of 14 bases. Per the germline V gene, CDR1 is GTSNPN and CDR2 is SVGIG (reference sequence). The CDR3 sequence is 14 residues long. The CDR3 DNA reads as TGTGCCTGGAGTAGAGGGTTGGAAACAGAGACCCAGTACTTC. As protein: CAWSRGLETETQYF.

In this sample, this clone turned up a few times. The chain is built from TRBV18 and TRBJ1-3; no firm D call. CDR1 is KGHSH and CDR2 is LQKENI in the germline V gene. V lost 5 bases and J lost 0, with 5 bases in between. The CDR3 covers 13 residues. CDR3 coding DNA: TGTGCCAGCTCAGCCAACTCTGGAAACACCATATATTTT. Protein sequence: CASSANSGNTIYF. Variable domain in full (rest from reference TRBV18 and TRBJ1-3): NAGVMQNPRHLVRRRGQEARLRCSPMKGHSHVYWYRQLPEEGLKFMVYLQKENIIDESGMPKERFSAEFPKEGPSILRIQQVVRGDSAAYFCASSANSGNTIYFGEGSWLTVV.